This T cell receptor beta chain was identified in a study of T cell responses to AZD1222 COVID-19 vaccine (dated by TCRdb to the early 2020s). Looking at the study overall: Because spike-specific TCR depth and breadth did not differ between the two schedules, AZD1222 recipients who got a second dose at roughly 4 weeks were pooled with those who got a second dose at roughly 12 weeks. TCR sequencing covered roughly 230 trial participants: 200 to 210 given two doses of AZD1222 and 26 given two doses of MenACWY control vaccine. Trial participants were enrolled by age into subgroups of 18-55, 56-69 and 70-plus years, and roughly 150, 30 and 60 TCR-sequenced participants, respectively, were included in these subgroups.

This specimen's time point label, interpreted: baseline before first vaccination. Vaccinee samples were obtained from the UK trials COV001 and COV002, which included a single-blind randomized controlled phase 2/3 trial of AZD1222 (ChAdOx1 nCoV-19) in healthy adults. For TCRbeta chain sequencing, PBMC samples were collected from trial participants at day 0 and at day 28 after the second dose. The V end loses 10 bases and the J end loses 2 bases, and a stretch of 18 bases separates them. CDR1 ENHRY and CDR2 SYGVKD were looked up in the germline V gene. The CDR3 runs 14 amino acids, cysteine and phenylalanine included. The DNA shown is the 42-base CDR3, in frame from base 1. The CDR3 regions of human TCRbeta chains were subjected to immunosequencing. In the source study's methods: Repertoire TCRs were matched against a reference library of SARS-CoV-2-specific TCRs generated with the MIRA antigen-specificity platform. Breadth was defined as the fraction of unique TCRs that were SARS-CoV-2-associated, and depth was defined as the fraction of total T cells that were SARS-CoV-2-associated. Using the MIRA data, every spike-specific TCR was mapped to the spike region that the TCR reacted to and assigned to either a CD4 or a CD8 class. Log10-transformed breadth and depth values were compared by one-way ANOVA with Sidak's multiple comparisons tests. TCRdb retrieved this table from immuneACCESS and kept in-frame rearrangements only. Not all clones are present; in checked studies, unresolved V genes account for under half, and no reason is known for the remainder. That table supplies the V and J calls and clone size; D and trimming were determined from the DNA. This sample has more than 100,000 clones in its table, and around 88% of those were observed once. Roughly 5% of the sample goes to the ten largest clones.

The study at large found these results: The whole spike protein was spanned by vaccine-associated CD4 TCRs, and dominant responses were seen in regions 160-218 and 743-854. No day 14 peak-response samples were available, so repertoires were characterized only after the peak T cell response. Most participants were white British and females outnumbered males, and the authors suggested that clonal diversity may have been underestimated. The 56-69-year group was small, and its depth increase did not reach significance, likely because of low power. Epitopes outside the regions mutated in the B.1.351 and B.1.1.7 variants were reportedly recognized by nearly half of the unique spike-specific TCRs. After two AZD1222 doses, spike-specific TCR breadth and depth were significantly higher than at day 0 and than in MenACWY recipients. Only five or six AZD1222 recipients were SARS-CoV-2 seropositive at baseline, limiting conclusions about previously exposed vaccinees.

Worth noting for this clone: Its antigen is unknown. Base qualities were left out, and no much larger clone turns up one base away.

The TCR originated in an adult in good health. The chain links TRBV10-3 with TRBJ2-7; a tentative D match to TRBD2 spans 6 bases. The sequences come from peripheral blood, collected on day 0 of AZD1222 vaccination. The nucleotide sequence reads as follows: TGTGCCACCAGCGGGTGGGACTCAACCTACGAGCAGTACTTC. This translates into CATSGWDSTYEQYF.